These T cell receptor beta chains were read from a single sample in a study of shared clonotypes between healthy human individuals. Generated by immunoSEQ multiplex PCR, the TCRdb table keeps only in-frame clones and is missing some. The repertoire consists of around 600,000 clones, with approximately 97% occurring once and the leading ten covering approximately 0.057%. Sequenced material: naive CD4+ T cells sorted from blood. The origin of the receptors is a woman under 40 in good health. The CDR3 runs from the conserved cysteine through the conserved F or W. D genes are given only for firm matches. The size entry is marked missing in some rows and otherwise reads once, few, many or a size class.

>TRBJ2-7|-|TRBD2|TRBV7-2
CASSDQGAGAPKEQYF
TGTGCCAGCAGCGACCAGGGAGCGGGAGCCCCAAAAGAGCAGTACTTC
>TRBJ1-4|-|-|TRBV4-1
CASSLQAQGMMKKLFF
TGCGCCAGCAGCCTGCAGGCACAGGGAATGATGAAAAAACTGTTTTTT
>TRBJ2-7|-|-|TRBV6-5
CASRPDYQSYEQYF
TGTGCCAGCAGACCGGACTACCAATCCTACGAGCAGTACTTC
>TRBJ2-5|-|-|TRBV6-1
CASIGADPGGETQYF
TGTGCCAGCATCGGGGCAGACCCAGGAGGGGAGACCCAGTACTTC
>TRBJ1-2|-|-|TRBV19
CATLRTRDYGYTF
TGTGCCACCCTAAGAACGAGGGACTATGGCTACACCTTC
>TRBJ2-1|-|TRBD2|TRBV6-5
CASSGAGVDEQFF
TGTGCCAGCAGCGGAGCGGGAGTGGATGAGCAGTTCTTC
>TRBJ1-1|-|TRBD1|TRBV14
CASSQGQGWGTEAFF
TGTGCCAGCAGCCAAGGACAGGGATGGGGGACTGAAGCTTTCTTT
>TRBJ2-1|-|TRBD1|TRBV15
CATSIRGQGYNEQFF
TGTGCCACCAGCATTCGGGGACAGGGATACAATGAGCAGTTCTTC
>TRBJ2-7|-|TRBD2|TRBV7-2
CASSRTGGYEQYF
TGTGCCAGCAGCCGGACGGGGGGCTACGAGCAGTACTTC
>TRBJ2-7|once|-|TRBV30
CAPRGEQYF
TGTGCCCCTCGGGGGGAGCAGTACTTC
>TRBJ2-7|-|-|TRBV28
CASSPGVIDYEQYF
TGTGCCAGCAGTCCAGGGGTAATTGACTACGAGCAGTACTTC
>TRBJ1-1|few|-|TRBV7-9
CASSLGVQSEAFF
TGTGCCAGCAGCTTAGGGGTACAGTCAGAAGCTTTCTTT
>TRBJ1-1|-|TRBD1|TRBV7-6
CASSMGTGRNTEAFF
TGTGCCAGCAGCATGGGGACAGGGAGGAACACTGAAGCTTTCTTT
>TRBJ1-4|once|TRBD1|TRBV5-1
CASSLARGGDEKLFF
TGCGCCAGCAGCTTGGCCAGGGGGGGAGATGAAAAACTGTTTTTT
>TRBJ2-1|-|-|TRBV15
CATRELVAVDEQFF
TGTGCCACCAGAGAGTTGGTAGCGGTAGATGAGCAGTTCTTC
>TRBJ2-7|-|TRBD2|TRBV2
CASSIGLGLADSSYEQYF
TGTGCCAGCAGTATCGGGTTGGGACTAGCGGATAGCTCCTACGAGCAGTACTTC
>TRBJ2-5|once|TRBD2|TRBV10-3
CAIKASGSSETQYF
TGTGCCATCAAGGCTAGCGGGAGTAGTGAGACCCAGTACTTC
>TRBJ2-7|-|-|TRBV6-5
CASGNNRATEQYF
TGTGCCAGCGGAAATAACAGGGCGACCGAGCAGTACTTC
>TRBJ2-7|-|-|TRBV6-5
CASSAPTATYEQYF
TGTGCCAGCAGTGCCCCGACAGCCACCTACGAGCAGTACTTC
>TRBJ2-7|once|TRBD1|TRBV30
CAWRTGTYEQYF
TGTGCCTGGCGGACAGGAACCTACGAGCAGTACTTC
>TRBJ2-2|-|-|TRBV14
CASTIRHPPGELFF
TGTGCCAGCACAATTCGACACCCACCCGGGGAGCTGTTTTTT
>TRBJ1-6|-|TRBD1|TRBV2
CASSGDRGGDSPLHF
TGTGCCAGCAGTGGGGACAGGGGAGGCGATTCACCCCTCCACTTT
>TRBJ2-7|once|-|TRBV25-1
CASSERYSYEQYF
TGTGCCAGCAGTGAGAGGTACTCCTACGAGCAGTACTTC
>TRBJ2-7|once|-|TRBV20-1
CSARDPNEQYF
TGCAGTGCTAGAGATCCGAACGAGCAGTACTTC
>TRBJ2-1|-|TRBD2|TRBV9
CASSVTSGFYNEQFF
TGTGCCAGCAGCGTAACTAGCGGATTTTACAATGAGCAGTTCTTC
>TRBJ2-5|-|-|TRBV7-2
CASSSQLGLETQYF
TGTGCCAGCAGCTCGCAACTCGGGTTGGAGACCCAGTACTTC
>TRBJ2-3|-|-|TRBV5-1
CASSLEGADTQYF
TGCGCCAGCAGCTTGGAGGGGGCAGATACGCAGTATTTT
>TRBJ1-3|-|-|TRBV28
CASVEGHSGNTIYF
TGTGCCAGCGTCGAGGGCCATTCTGGAAACACCATATATTTT
>TRBJ2-3|-|-|TRBV5-1
CASSPQRASTDTQYF
TGCGCCAGCAGCCCTCAAAGGGCAAGTACAGATACGCAGTATTTT
>TRBJ1-1|-|TRBD1|TRBV20-1
CSAPQGAGAFF
TGCAGTGCCCCACAGGGGGCGGGGGCTTTCTTT
>TRBJ2-7|-|-|TRBV28
CASSLVSSYEQYF
TGTGCCAGCAGTTTAGTTTCAAGCTACGAGCAGTACTTC
>TRBJ1-5|-|-|TRBV7-8
CASSAQAGTRADQPQHF
TGTGCCAGCAGCGCACAAGCCGGGACAAGGGCCGATCAGCCCCAGCATTTT
>TRBJ2-7|-|TRBD2|TRBV6-5
CASSYGPSGTYEQYF
TGTGCCAGCAGTTACGGTCCTAGCGGGACCTACGAGCAGTACTTC
>TRBJ2-7|-|TRBD2|TRBV6-5
CASTRGGSYEQYF
TGTGCCAGCACCCGGGGAGGGTCCTACGAGCAGTACTTC
>TRBJ2-1|-|-|TRBV19
CASPHRRPDWNEQFF
TGTGCCAGTCCTCACCGCAGACCCGACTGGAATGAGCAGTTCTTC
>TRBJ1-2|-|-|TRBV6-1
CASSEAIWTNYGYTF
TGTGCCAGCAGTGAAGCAATATGGACTAACTATGGCTACACCTTC
>TRBJ2-7|-|-|TRBV6-6
CASSYHDLSQEQYF
TGTGCCAGCAGTTACCACGACCTATCGCAGGAGCAGTACTTC
>TRBJ1-1|-|-|TRBV7-6
CASTLTRNTEAFF
TGTGCCAGCACCCTTACGAGGAACACTGAAGCTTTCTTT
>TRBJ1-4|-|TRBD1|TRBV7-8
CASSPQGRGRTNEKLFF
TGTGCCAGCAGTCCACAGGGGAGGGGGCGGACTAATGAAAAACTGTTTTTT
>TRBJ1-5|-|-|TRBV10-3
CASDRTETNQPQHF
TGTGCCTCCGATCGGACAGAGACTAATCAGCCCCAGCATTTT
>TRBJ2-5|-|TRBD2|TRBV30
CAWKPSGTETQYF
TGTGCCTGGAAACCTAGCGGGACGGAGACCCAGTACTTC
>TRBJ2-7|-|TRBD2|TRBV18
CASSPGTSGSYEQYF
TGTGCCAGCTCACCAGGGACTAGCGGGTCGTACGAGCAGTACTTC
>TRBJ2-1|-|TRBD2|TRBV5-1
CASSSLAGGSNEQFF
TGCGCCAGCAGCTCCCTAGCGGGCGGGAGCAATGAGCAGTTCTTC
>TRBJ2-7|-|TRBD1|TRBV5-4
CASSFGQGGEQYF
TGTGCCAGCAGTTTTGGACAGGGTGGCGAGCAGTACTTC
>TRBJ2-3|-|-|TRBV4-2
CASSHPGLTSTSTDTQYF
TGTGCCAGCAGCCACCCGGGACTCACAAGTACTAGCACAGATACGCAGTATTTT
>TRBJ1-2|-|-|TRBV28
CASSLGGYGWRYTF
TGTGCCAGCAGTTTGGGGGGATATGGGTGGCGCTACACCTTC
>TRBJ1-2|-|-|TRBV9
CASSVEAMYGYGYTF
TGTGCCAGCAGCGTAGAGGCCATGTATGGGTATGGCTACACCTTC
>TRBJ1-5|-|-|TRBV28
CASDYQGSSNQPQHF
TGTGCCAGCGACTATCAGGGGAGCAGCAATCAGCCCCAGCATTTT
>TRBJ1-4|-|-|TRBV25-1
CASSEGRQAPNEKLFF
TGTGCCAGCAGTGAAGGCCGCCAGGCCCCAAATGAAAAACTGTTTTTT
>TRBJ1-6|-|-|TRBV4-1
CASSQVPDSPLHF
TGCGCCAGCAGCCAAGTACCAGATTCACCCCTCCACTTT
>TRBJ2-7|-|-|TRBV12-5
CASGLPSTEQYF
TGTGCTAGTGGTTTGCCGAGTACCGAGCAGTACTTC
>TRBJ1-1|-|TRBD1|TRBV28
CASRLSSGQGTEAFF
TGTGCCAGCAGGCTCTCCTCGGGACAGGGAACTGAAGCTTTCTTT